A single T cell receptor (beta chain) is shown here with its context. Here immunoSEQ multiplex PCR was the method, and the copy in TCRdb shows in-frame clones only, minus some. This sample yields some 140,000 clones, of which approximately 79% are seen a single time; 2% to 3% belongs to the top ten. This entry is derived from a study of blood T cell repertoires in COVID-19. Study-wide background: The United States, Italy and Spain supplied acute and convalescent COVID-19 samples. T cells, B-cell-depleted T cells, or PBMCs provided the cDNA or gDNA that served as material.

Those enrolled, adults aged about 18 to 95 years, came from 20 to 25 US areas. Clinical histories supplied by participants themselves formed the basis of cohort assignment. The origin of this receptor is a middle-aged man with acute COVID-19. Sequences were obtained from PBMCs or T cells enriched from blood (not recorded which).

The chain's CDR3 is CASSPFQGDTEAFF. CDR3 DNA: TGTGCCAGTAGTCCGTTCCAGGGGGACACTGAAGCTTTCTTT. The V call is TRBV19, the J call TRBJ1-1; 7 positions match TRBD1. Looked up from germline, CDR1 is LNHDA and CDR2 is SQIVND (reference sequence). The CDR3 spans 14 residues. With 5 bases clipped from V and 3 bases from J, the junction kept 6 bases outside the gene matches.